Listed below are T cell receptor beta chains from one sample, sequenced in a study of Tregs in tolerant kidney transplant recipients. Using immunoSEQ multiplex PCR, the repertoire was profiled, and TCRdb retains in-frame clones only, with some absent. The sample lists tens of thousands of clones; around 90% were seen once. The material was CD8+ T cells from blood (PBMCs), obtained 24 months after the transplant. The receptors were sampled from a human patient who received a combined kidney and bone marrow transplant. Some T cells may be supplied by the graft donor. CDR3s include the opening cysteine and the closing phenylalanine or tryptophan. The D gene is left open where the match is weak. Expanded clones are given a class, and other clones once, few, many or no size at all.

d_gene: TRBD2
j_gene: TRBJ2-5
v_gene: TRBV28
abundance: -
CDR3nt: TGTGCCAGCAGTGGTACTAGCGGGGGACAAGAGACCCAGTACTTC
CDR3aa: CASSGTSGGQETQYF

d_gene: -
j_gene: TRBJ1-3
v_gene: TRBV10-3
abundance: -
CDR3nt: TGTGCCGGCGAGGGAACTGGAAACACCATATATTTT
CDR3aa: CAGEGTGNTIYF

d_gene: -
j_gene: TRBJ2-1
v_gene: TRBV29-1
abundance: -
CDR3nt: TGCAGCGTTCCCGGCAGGGCCAAAGAGCAGTTCTTC
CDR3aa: CSVPGRAKEQFF

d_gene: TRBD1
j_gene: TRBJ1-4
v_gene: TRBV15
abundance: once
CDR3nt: TGTGCCACCAGTAAGACCGGGACAGATAATGAAAAACTGTTTTTT
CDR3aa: CATSKTGTDNEKLFF

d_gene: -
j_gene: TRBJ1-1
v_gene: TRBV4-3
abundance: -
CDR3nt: TGCGCCAGCAGCCAAGATTGGGGCCGCACTGAAGCTTTCTTT
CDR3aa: CASSQDWGRTEAFF

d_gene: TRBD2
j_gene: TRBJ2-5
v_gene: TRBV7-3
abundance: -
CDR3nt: TGTGCCAGCAGCCCCCGACTAGCGGGGGGGGGTATAGAGACCCAGTACTTC
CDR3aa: CASSPRLAGGGIETQYF

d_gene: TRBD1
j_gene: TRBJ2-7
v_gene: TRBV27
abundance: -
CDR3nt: TGTGCCAGTACCGGGACAGACAACGAGCAGTACTTC
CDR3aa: CASTGTDNEQYF

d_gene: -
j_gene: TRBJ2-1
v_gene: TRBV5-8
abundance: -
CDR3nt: TGTGCCAGCAGCTTGAGGGCGTCTAATCGGGGCAATGAGCAGTTCTTC
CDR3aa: CASSLRASNRGNEQFF

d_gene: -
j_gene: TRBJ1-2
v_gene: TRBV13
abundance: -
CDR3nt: TGTGCCAGCAGCCAGGGCGGGGTCTATGGCTACACCTTC
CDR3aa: CASSQGGVYGYTF

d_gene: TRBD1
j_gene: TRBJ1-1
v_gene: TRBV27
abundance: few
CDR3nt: TGTGCCAGCAGTCCCTGGACAGGGGCCGCCACTGAAGCTTTCTTT
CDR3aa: CASSPWTGAATEAFF

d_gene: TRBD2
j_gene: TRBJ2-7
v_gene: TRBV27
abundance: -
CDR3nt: TGTGCCAGCAGTGTAACTAGCGGGGGGAAAATCTACGAGCAGTACTTC
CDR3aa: CASSVTSGGKIYEQYF

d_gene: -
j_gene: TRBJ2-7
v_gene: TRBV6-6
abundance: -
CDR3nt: TGTGCCAGCAGCCCCTTCCGGAGCGGAGTAAGCTACGAGCAGTACTTC
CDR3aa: CASSPFRSGVSYEQYF

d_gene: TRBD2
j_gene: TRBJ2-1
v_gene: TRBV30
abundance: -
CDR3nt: TGTGCCTGGGCAACTAGCGGGAGGTACAATGAGCAGTTCTTC
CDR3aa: CAWATSGRYNEQFF

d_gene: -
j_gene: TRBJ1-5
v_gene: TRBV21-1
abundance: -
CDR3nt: TGTGCCAGCAGTATCGTTATACTACATTGGCATCATCAGCCCCAGCATTTT
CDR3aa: CASSIVILHWHHQPQHF

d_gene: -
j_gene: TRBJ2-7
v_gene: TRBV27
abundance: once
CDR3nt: TGTGCCAGCAGTTTCCAGGGAACCTACGAGCAGTACTTC
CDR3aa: CASSFQGTYEQYF

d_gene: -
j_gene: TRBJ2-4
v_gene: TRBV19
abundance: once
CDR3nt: TGTGCCAGTAGTATGGAACAGGGATTAGAAAACATTCAGTACTTC
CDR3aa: CASSMEQGLENIQYF

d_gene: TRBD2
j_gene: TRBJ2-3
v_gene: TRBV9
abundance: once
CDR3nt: TGTGCCAGCAGTCCTAGCGGGAGACCCTCAGATACGCAGTATTTT
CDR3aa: CASSPSGRPSDTQYF

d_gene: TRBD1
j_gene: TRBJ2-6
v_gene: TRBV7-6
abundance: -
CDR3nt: TGTGCCAGCAGCTTCGGGACAGAAGTATCTGGGGCCAACGTCCTGACTTTC
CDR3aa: CASSFGTEVSGANVLTF

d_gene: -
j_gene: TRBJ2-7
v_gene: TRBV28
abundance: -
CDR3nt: TGTGCCAGCAGTCCTCAGGCCGGAGGGTTCTCCTACGAGCAGTACTTC
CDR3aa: CASSPQAGGFSYEQYF

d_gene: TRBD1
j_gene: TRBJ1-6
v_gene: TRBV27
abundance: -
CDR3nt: TGTGCCAGCAGTTGGGCATTAACAGGGGCCAATTCACCCCTCCACTTT
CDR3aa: CASSWALTGANSPLHF

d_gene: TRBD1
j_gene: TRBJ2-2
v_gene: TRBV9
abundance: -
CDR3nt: TGTGCCAGCAGATGGGAGGACAGGGCCGACACCGGGGAGCTGTTTTTT
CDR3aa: CASRWEDRADTGELFF

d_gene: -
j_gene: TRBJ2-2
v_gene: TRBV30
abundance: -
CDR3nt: TGTGCCTGGAGACAGGGTCGGGGCACCGGGGAGCTGTTTTTT
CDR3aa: CAWRQGRGTGELFF

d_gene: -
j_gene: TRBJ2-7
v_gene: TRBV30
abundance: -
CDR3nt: TGTGCCTGGAGTGTGGACAGCTCCTACGAGCAGTACTTC
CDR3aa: CAWSVDSSYEQYF

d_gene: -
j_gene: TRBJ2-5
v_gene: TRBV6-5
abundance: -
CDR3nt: TGTGCCAGCAGTTACGCGGGAGGCCCTCAGGGGGCCCAGTACTTC
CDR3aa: CASSYAGGPQGAQYF

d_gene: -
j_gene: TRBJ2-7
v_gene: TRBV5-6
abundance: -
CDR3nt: TGTGCCAGCAGCTTGTGGGGATTGCGGAGGGAGCAGTACTTC
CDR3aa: CASSLWGLRREQYF

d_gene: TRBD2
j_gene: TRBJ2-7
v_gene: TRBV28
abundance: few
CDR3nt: TGTGCCAGCAGTTTAACCCCTAGCGGGGGGCCCTACGAGCAGTACTTC
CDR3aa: CASSLTPSGGPYEQYF

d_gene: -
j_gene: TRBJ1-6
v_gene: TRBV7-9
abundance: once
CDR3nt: TGTGCCAGCAGCCCTACCTCCGACGGGTACCTCTTCTCTCACCCCCTCCACTTT
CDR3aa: CASSPTSDGYLFSHPLHF

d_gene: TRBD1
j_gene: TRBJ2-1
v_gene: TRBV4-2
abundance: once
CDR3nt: TGTGCCAGCAGCCTAGACAGGGGGGACAATGAGCAGTTCTTC
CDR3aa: CASSLDRGDNEQFF

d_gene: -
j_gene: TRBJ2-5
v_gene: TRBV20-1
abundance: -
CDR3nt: TGCAGTGCTAGAGATTCGGAGACCCAGTACTTC
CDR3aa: CSARDSETQYF

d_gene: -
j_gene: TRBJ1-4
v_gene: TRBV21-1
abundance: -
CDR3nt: TGTGCCAGCAGCAAAGCTGCGAATGAGGATGAAAAACTGTTTTTT
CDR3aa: CASSKAANEDEKLFF

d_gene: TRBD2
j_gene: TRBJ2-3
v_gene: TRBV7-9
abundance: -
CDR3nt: TGTGCCAGCAGTCATCCGGGACTACATTCGACAGATACGCAGTATTTT
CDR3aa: CASSHPGLHSTDTQYF

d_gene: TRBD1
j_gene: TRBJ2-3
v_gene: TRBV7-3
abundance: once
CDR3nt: TGTGCCAGCAGCTCACAGGGGATCACAGATACGCAGTATTTT
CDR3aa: CASSSQGITDTQYF

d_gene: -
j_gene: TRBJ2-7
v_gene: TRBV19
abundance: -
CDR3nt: TGTGCCAGTAGTATAGTGCAGGGATCCTCCTACGAGCAGTACTTC
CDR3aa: CASSIVQGSSYEQYF

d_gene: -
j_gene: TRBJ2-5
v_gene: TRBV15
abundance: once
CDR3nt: TGTGCCACCAGCAATACCCTGACAGAACACCAAGAGACCCAGTACTTC
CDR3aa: CATSNTLTEHQETQYF

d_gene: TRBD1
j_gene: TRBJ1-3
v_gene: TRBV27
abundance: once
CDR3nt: TGTGCCAGCAGTTTATACAGGGGGCTCGGAAACACCATATATTTT
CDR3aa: CASSLYRGLGNTIYF

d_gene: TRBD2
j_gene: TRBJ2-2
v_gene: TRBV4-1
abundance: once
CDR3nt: TGCGCCAGCAGCCATCGGACTAGCGGGACCGCGAACACCGGGGAGCTGTTTTTT
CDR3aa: CASSHRTSGTANTGELFF

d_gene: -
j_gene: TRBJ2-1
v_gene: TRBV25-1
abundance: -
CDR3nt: TGTGCCAGCAGTGCAGGGAACCCCTCCTACAATGAGCAGTTCTTC
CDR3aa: CASSAGNPSYNEQFF

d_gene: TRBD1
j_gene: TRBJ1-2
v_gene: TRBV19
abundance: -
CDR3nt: TGTGCCAGTAGTATAAGGGACAGGGCTACCTACACTAACTATGGCTACACCTTC
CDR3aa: CASSIRDRATYTNYGYTF

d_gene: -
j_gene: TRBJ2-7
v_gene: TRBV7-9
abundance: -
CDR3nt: TGTGCCAGCAGCCGCCCGCGGTTCAGCTACGAGCAGTACTTC
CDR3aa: CASSRPRFSYEQYF

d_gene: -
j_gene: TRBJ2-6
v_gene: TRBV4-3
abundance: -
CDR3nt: TGCGCCAGCAGCCAAGAAGGGAGACATTCTGGGGCCAACGTCCTGACTTTC
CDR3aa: CASSQEGRHSGANVLTF

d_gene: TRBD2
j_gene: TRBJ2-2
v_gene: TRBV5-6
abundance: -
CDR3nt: TGTGCCAGCAGCTACGGACTAGCGGGAGTGGGGGAGCTGTTTTTT
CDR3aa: CASSYGLAGVGELFF

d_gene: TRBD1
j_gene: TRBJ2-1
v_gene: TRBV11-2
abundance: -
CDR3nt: TGTGCCAGCAGCTCGACAGGGGGCATCTACAATGAGCAGTTCTTC
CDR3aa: CASSSTGGIYNEQFF

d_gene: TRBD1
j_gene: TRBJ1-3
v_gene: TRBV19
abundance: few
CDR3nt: TGTGCCAGTAAGACAGGGCGGTTCTCTGGAAACACCATATATTTT
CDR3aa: CASKTGRFSGNTIYF

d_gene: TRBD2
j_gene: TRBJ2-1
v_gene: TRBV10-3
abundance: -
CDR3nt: TGTGCCATCAGTGAGGGGACTAGCGGGAGGGCCTTCGATGAGCAGTTCTTC
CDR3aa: CAISEGTSGRAFDEQFF

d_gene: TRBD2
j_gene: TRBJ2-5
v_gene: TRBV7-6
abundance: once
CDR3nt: TGTGCCAGCAGCTTCGGGACTAACCAAGAGACCCAGTACTTC
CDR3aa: CASSFGTNQETQYF

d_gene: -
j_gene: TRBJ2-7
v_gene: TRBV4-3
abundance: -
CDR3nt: TGCGCCAGCAGCCAAGATGAGAGGGCCTCCTACGAGCAGTACTTC
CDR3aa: CASSQDERASYEQYF

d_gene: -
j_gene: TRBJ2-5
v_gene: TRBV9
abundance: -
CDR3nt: TGTGCCAGCAGCGGGACAGATCAAGAGACCCAGTACTTC
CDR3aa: CASSGTDQETQYF

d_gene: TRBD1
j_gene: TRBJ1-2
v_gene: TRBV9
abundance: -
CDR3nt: TGTGCCAGCAGCGTAGCAAGTGAGGACAGGGGGCATGGCTACACCTTC
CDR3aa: CASSVASEDRGHGYTF